This TCR beta chain was identified during a study of blood T cell repertoires in COVID-19. Germline CDR1 and CDR2: LNHNV and YYDKDF (reference sequence). V was shortened by 0 bases and J by 6 bases, with 8 bases between the two germline ends. The CDR3 extends over 13 amino acids. Participants were aged about 18 to 89 years, lived in about two dozen US areas, and enrolled virtually. The study assigned cohorts using participant-reported clinical history. Original methodology: The authors estimated nucleated cell counts from reference gene primer amplification. Generated by immunoSEQ multiplex PCR, the TCRdb table keeps only in-frame clones and is missing some. That table gives V, J and clone size, and the DNA gave D and trimming. The sample contains about 300,000 clones, around 90% of which appear only once. This clone is a singleton in its sample.

The V and J genes are TRBV15 and TRBJ1-1, with TRBD1 as a possible D gene (5 bases). This clonotype was obtained from a young woman with acute COVID-19. The sample taken for sequencing was PBMCs or T cells enriched from blood (not recorded which). The CDR3 reads CATSREGLPEAFF. CDR3 DNA: TGTGCCACCAGCAGAGAGGGACTCCCTGAAGCTTTCTTT.